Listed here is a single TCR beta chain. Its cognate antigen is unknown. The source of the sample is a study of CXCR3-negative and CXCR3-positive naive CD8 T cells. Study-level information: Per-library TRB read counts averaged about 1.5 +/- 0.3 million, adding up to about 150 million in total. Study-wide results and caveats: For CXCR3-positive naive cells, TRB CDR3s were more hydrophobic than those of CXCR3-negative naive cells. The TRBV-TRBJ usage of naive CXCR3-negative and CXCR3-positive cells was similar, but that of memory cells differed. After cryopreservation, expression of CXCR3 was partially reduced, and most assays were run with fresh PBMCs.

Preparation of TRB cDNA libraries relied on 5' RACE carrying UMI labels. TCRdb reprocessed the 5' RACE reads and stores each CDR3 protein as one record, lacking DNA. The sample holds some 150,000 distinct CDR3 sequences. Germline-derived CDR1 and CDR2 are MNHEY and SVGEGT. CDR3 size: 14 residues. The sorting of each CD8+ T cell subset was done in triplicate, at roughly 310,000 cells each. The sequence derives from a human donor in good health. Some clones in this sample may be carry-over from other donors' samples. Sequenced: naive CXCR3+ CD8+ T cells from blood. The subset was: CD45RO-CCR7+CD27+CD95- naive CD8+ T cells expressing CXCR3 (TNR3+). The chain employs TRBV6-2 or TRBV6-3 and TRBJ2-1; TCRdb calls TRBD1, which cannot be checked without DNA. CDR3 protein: CASSYGGAWNEQFF.